This T cell receptor beta chain was retrieved from a study of cytomegalovirus exposure and HLA in healthy donors. V lost 4 bases and J 2 bases, leaving 15 bases between the germline ends. Germline lookup yields CDR1 SGHTA and CDR2 FQGTGA. This CDR3 contains 15 residues. On this clone itself: Its matching antigen is unknown.

There were likely unrecorded immune exposures, though donors were nominally healthy when sampled. With 60 Vbeta and 13 Jbeta primers, the PCR was carried out. Sequencing used immunoSEQ multiplex PCR; TCRdb keeps in-frame clones, though not all of them. The sample includes about 88,000 clones, 70% to 90% seen only once; the top ten take around 2.5%. Overall study results and limits: Most subjects had HLA-A and HLA-B alleles reportedly predicted accurately by TCR beta sequences. In an earlier analysis, most TCR beta V segments were productive about 87% or about 30% of the time. Across donors, most TCRs were seen rarely, yet some public ones were widespread.

The source of this sequence is a man between 18 and 35 years old in good health and CMV-seronegative. The chain is built from TRBV7-3 and TRBJ2-7; perhaps TRBD2 as D (6 bases). Sequenced sample: PBMCs. The CDR3 DNA reads as TGTGCCAGCAGCTCGGGGGTAGTACCCACCTACGAGCAGTACTTC. Protein: CASSSGVVPTYEQYF.